The next 19 T cell receptor beta chains were all read from a single sample in a study of CD8+ T cells in alopecia areata. cDNA prepared by RNA extraction and subsequent reverse transcription served as the template for sequencing. Method: immunoSEQ multiplex PCR; TCRdb's copy keeps in-frame clones and lacks some. This sample has under 250,000 clones, with 50% to 60% found just once. Here the sequenced sample was CD4+ T cells sorted from blood, taken at week 0. These receptor sequences come from a human donor with alopecia areata.

CDR3 nucleotides: TGTGCCAGCCGAGGGGGGTTCTACGAGCAGTACTTC. This gives the protein CASRGGFYEQYF. The V call is TRBV27, the J call TRBJ2-7; D tentatively reads TRBD1 or TRBD2 (6 bases each). The CDR3 has 12 amino acids. Looked up from germline, CDR1 is MNHEY and CDR2 is SMNVEV (reference sequence). V was pared by 8 bases and J by 3 bases, with 11 bases between.

The V gene is TRBV27, the J gene TRBJ1-6, with 7 bases identical to TRBD1. Germline lookup yields CDR1 MNHEY and CDR2 SMNVEV (reference sequence). The trim removed 5 bases at V and 7 bases at J, leaving 8 bases unmatched. The CDR3 has 15 amino acids. The CDR3 region has the DNA TGTGCCAGCAGTACAGGGGTTGTAGTGAATTCACCCCTCCACTTT. Its translation is CASSTGVVVNSPLHF.

This chain connects TRBV2 to TRBJ2-7; 8 nucleotides agree with TRBD1. Trimming at V came to 7 bases and at J to 2 bases, leaving 4 bases not matched to a gene. Germline assignment: CDR1 SNHLY and CDR2 FYNNEI. This CDR3 contains 13 residues. The CDR3 DNA reads TGTGCCAGCAAGGGGACAGGTGCCTACGAGCAGTACTTC. It encodes CASKGTGAYEQYF.

This clone was counted at least ten times. The chain combines TRBV11-2 with TRBJ1-2, with D uncertain. The CDR3 runs to 12 residues. Germline CDR1 SGHAT, CDR2 FQNNGV. The germline V and J ends were trimmed by 3 bases and 8 bases, with 10 bases remaining between them. The CDR3 DNA sequence: TGTGCCAGCAGCTTTGGACCTATCGGCTACACCTTC. The encoded protein is CASSFGPIGYTF.

V usage is TRBV18 and J usage is TRBJ1-6, with 7 bases identical to TRBD1. Germline V lookup: CDR1 KGHSH, CDR2 LQKENI. The CDR3 runs to 14 residues. The junction had 5 bases not matched to a gene; V was cut back by 6 bases and J by 6 bases. The CDR3 here is CASSSTGINSPLHF. The CDR3 DNA reads as TGTGCCAGCTCGTCGACAGGGATTAATTCACCCCTCCACTTT.

The chain couples TRBV29-1 to TRBJ2-4; perhaps TRBD1 as D (5 bases). Germline assignment: CDR1 SQVTM and CDR2 ANQGSEA. The ends were cut back, 0 bases at V and 1 base at J, with 10 bases in the middle. The CDR3 totals 15 residues. The CDR3 coding sequence is TGCAGCGTTGAAGAATGGCAGGGCGCCAAAAACATTCAGTACTTC. This translates into CSVEEWQGAKNIQYF.

The rearrangement uses TRBV11-2 and TRBJ2-7; 10 bases fit TRBD1. This CDR3 is built from 15 residues. Germline loops: CDR1 SGHAT, CDR2 FQNNGV. V shed 5 bases and J 3 bases; nucleotides not matched to a gene: 7. CDR3 sequence (DNA): TGTGCCAGCAGCCTCCCGGGACAGGGGCTCTACGAGCAGTACTTC. Protein product: CASSLPGQGLYEQYF.

V is TRBV13 and J is TRBJ2-5; TRBD1 aligns across 7 bases. V trimming: 4 bases; J trimming: 3 bases; junction bases outside the gene matches: 11. Germline CDR1 PRHDT, CDR2 FYEKMQ (reference sequence). The CDR3 is made up of 16 amino acids. The CDR3 sequence: CASSSIYRDSEETQYF. The CDR3 nucleotides read TGTGCCAGCAGCTCAATCTACCGGGACAGCGAAGAGACCCAGTACTTC.

The chain combines TRBV4-1 with TRBJ1-5, with TRBD1 as a possible D gene (5 bases). Per germline, CDR1 MGHRA and CDR2 YSYEKL. The CDR3 runs to 17 residues. Trimming stripped 0 bases from V and 4 bases from J, with 16 bases between. CDR3 sequence: CASSQDPGAPRNQPQHF. The CDR3 DNA reads TGCGCCAGCAGCCAAGATCCCGGGGCGCCGAGGAATCAGCCCCAGCATTTT.

The J gene is TRBJ2-3, the V gene TRBV5-1, with D unclear. This CDR3 spans 14 amino acids. V was cut by 0 bases and J by 2 bases, with 7 bases left in between. CDR1 is SGHRS and CDR2 is YFSETQ in the germline V gene. CDR3 residues: CASSLAPPTDTQYF. The CDR3 DNA sequence: TGCGCCAGCAGCTTGGCCCCCCCCACAGATACGCAGTATTTT.

This clone has more than one count but fewer than ten. The junction and the germline gene differ at one end; a read error may be behind it. The chain employs TRBV18 and TRBJ2-3, with TRBD2 as a possible D gene (6 bases). The germline gives CDR1 KGHSH, CDR2 LQKENI. The CDR3 loop spans 16 amino acids. CDR3 sequence (DNA): TGTGCCAGCTCGCCACCAAACGGGGGAATAACAGATACGCAGTATTTT. Translated, it gives CASSPPNGGITDTQYF.

The chain joins TRBV6-6 to TRBJ2-7; D is undetermined. CDR1 MNHNY and CDR2 SVGAGI come from the germline V gene (reference sequence). Trimming pared 2 bases from V and 9 bases from J, leaving 17 bases between. The CDR3 loop spans 14 amino acids. As DNA, the CDR3 is TGTGCCAGCAGTTACGTCGGTGAAGGGTATGTGCAGTACTTC. Its translation is CASSYVGEGYVQYF.

This sequence joins TRBV15 and TRBJ2-7, with D maybe TRBD2 (5 bases). The CDR3 contains 12 residues. V lost 4 bases to trimming and J lost 3 bases, with 7 bases between them. The germline V gene encodes CDR1 LNHNV and CDR2 YYDKDF (reference sequence). The chain's CDR3 is CATSIEGYEQYF. In DNA form, the CDR3 reads TGTGCCACCAGCATAGAGGGCTACGAGCAGTACTTC.

V is TRBV20-1 and J is TRBJ2-3; D gene ambiguous. This CDR3 has 11 residues. Germline V gives CDR1 DFQATT, CDR2 SNEGSKA (reference sequence). V shed 6 bases and J shed 10 bases, with 14 bases lying between them. DNA of the CDR3: TGCAGTGCCCCCTTACGGGCTGCGCAGTATTTT. Translating gives CSAPLRAAQYF.

The CDR3 loop reads CASTNPGLAAYGELFF. The CDR3, as DNA: TGTGCCAGCACCAACCCCGGACTAGCGGCATACGGGGAGCTGTTTTTT. The chain uses TRBV6-6 and TRBJ2-2, with 10 bases fitting TRBD2. This CDR3 spans 16 amino acids. CDR1 and CDR2 (germline): MNHNY, SVGAGI (reference sequence). V shed 7 bases, J shed 7 bases, and the junction held 12 bases outside the gene matches.

The rearrangement joins TRBV5-1 to TRBJ2-3; D uncertain. Germline values: CDR1 SGHRS, CDR2 YFSETQ. CDR3 size: 12 residues. V shed 4 bases and J shed 0 bases, with 3 bases lying between them. CDR3 region: CASSISTDTQYF. The CDR3 coding sequence is TGCGCCAGCAGCATTAGCACAGATACGCAGTATTTT.

The gene calls are TRBV4-1 and TRBJ2-1; possibly TRBD2 for D (5 bases). Germline V gives CDR1 MGHRA, CDR2 YSYEKL. The CDR3 consists of 15 residues. V lost 4 bases and J lost 6, with 16 bases in between. The CDR3 reads CASSPLGLFGNEQFF. The CDR3 region has the DNA TGCGCCAGCAGCCCACTAGGGCTGTTTGGCAATGAGCAGTTCTTC.

The chain is built from TRBV29-1 and TRBJ1-2; 8 bases are a match to TRBD1. Germline CDR1 and CDR2: SQVTM and ANQGSEA. The V gene end was trimmed by 4 bases and the J gene end by 4 bases; junction bases not matched to a gene: 8. The CDR3 has 14 amino acids. The CDR3 DNA follows: TGCAGCGTTGGGACAGGGAGGAATGGCTATGGCTACACCTTC. Encoded protein: CSVGTGRNGYGYTF.

V usage is TRBV27 and J usage is TRBJ1-1; the D is unclear. The CDR3 has 13 residues. Trimming took 7 bases from V and 6 from J, leaving 15 bases between them. Germline assignment: CDR1 MNHEY and CDR2 SMNVEV (reference sequence). Written as DNA, the CDR3 is TGTGCCAGCAAAGTCGCCTGGCTCTCTGAAGCTTTCTTT. Its protein is CASKVAWLSEAFF.